A single T cell receptor beta chain is shown here with its context. This sample stems from a study of blood T cell repertoires in COVID-19. Across the whole study: The United States, Italy and Spain were the sources of the acute and convalescent COVID-19 samples. From T cells, B-cell-depleted T cells, or PBMCs came the material, which was cDNA or gDNA.

V was pared by 2 bases and J by 0 bases, with 12 bases between. Germline CDR1 reads SGHTA; CDR2 reads FQGTGA. The CDR3 runs to 16 residues. Original handling: Estimation of nucleated cell counts was performed using reference gene primer amplification. The method was immunoSEQ multiplex PCR; TCRdb's version includes in-frame clones alone and lacks a portion of them. For V, J and clone size, that table is used; D and trimming come from the DNA. The sample has around 160,000 clones; 75% to 90% are singletons. The sequenced material came from peripheral blood. The chain carries TRBV7-3 and TRBJ2-3, with D tentatively TRBD1 (5 bases). This sequence originates from a human donor in a cohort sampled during active COVID-19. The chain's CDR3 is CASSLGAQSSTDTQYF. Written as DNA, the CDR3 is TGTGCCAGCAGCTTAGGGGCTCAATCTAGCACAGATACGCAGTATTTT.